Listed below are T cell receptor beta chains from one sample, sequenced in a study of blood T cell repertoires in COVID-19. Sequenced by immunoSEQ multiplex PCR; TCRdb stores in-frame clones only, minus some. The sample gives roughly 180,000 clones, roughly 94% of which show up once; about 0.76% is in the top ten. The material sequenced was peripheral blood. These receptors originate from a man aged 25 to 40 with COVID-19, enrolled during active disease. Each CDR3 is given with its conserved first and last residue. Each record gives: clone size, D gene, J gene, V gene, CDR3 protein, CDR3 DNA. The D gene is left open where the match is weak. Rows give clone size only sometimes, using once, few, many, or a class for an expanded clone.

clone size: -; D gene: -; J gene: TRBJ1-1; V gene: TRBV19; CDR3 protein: CASSFSGRARTEAFF; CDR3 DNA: TGTGCCAGTAGTTTTTCGGGCAGGGCCCGCACTGAAGCTTTCTTT
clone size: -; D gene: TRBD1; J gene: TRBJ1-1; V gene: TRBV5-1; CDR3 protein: CASTLDRGLGEAFF; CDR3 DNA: TGCGCCAGCACCCTAGACAGGGGGCTTGGAGAAGCTTTCTTT
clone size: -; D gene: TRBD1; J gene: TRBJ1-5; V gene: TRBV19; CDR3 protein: CASTDFGTGTFQPQHF; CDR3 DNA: TGTGCCAGTACGGACTTCGGGACAGGGACGTTTCAGCCCCAGCATTTT
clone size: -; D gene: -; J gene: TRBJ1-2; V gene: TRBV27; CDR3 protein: CASSLHQGGYGYTF; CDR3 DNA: TGTGCCAGCAGTTTGCACCAGGGAGGGTATGGCTACACCTTC
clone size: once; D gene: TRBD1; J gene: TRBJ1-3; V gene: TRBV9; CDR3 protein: CASSVGVGPGQGNTIYF; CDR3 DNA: TGTGCCAGCAGCGTAGGGGTGGGTCCGGGACAGGGAAACACCATATATTTT
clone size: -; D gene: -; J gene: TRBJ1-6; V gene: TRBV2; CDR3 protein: CASGLSSSYNSPLHF; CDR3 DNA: TGTGCCAGCGGGCTCTCGAGCTCCTATAATTCACCCCTCCACTTT
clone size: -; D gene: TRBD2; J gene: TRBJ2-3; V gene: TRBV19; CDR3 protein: CASSIEASGGLSTDTQYF; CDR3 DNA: TGTGCCAGTAGTATAGAGGCTAGCGGGGGGCTCAGCACAGATACGCAGTATTTT
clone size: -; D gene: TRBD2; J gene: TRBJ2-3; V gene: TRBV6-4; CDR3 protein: CASSEAGGPTDTQYF; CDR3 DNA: TGTGCCAGCAGTGAGGCGGGGGGCCCCACAGATACGCAGTATTTT
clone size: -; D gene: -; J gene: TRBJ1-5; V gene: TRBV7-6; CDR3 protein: CASSQQGDQPQHF; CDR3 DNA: TGTGCCAGCAGCCAACAGGGAGATCAGCCCCAGCATTTT
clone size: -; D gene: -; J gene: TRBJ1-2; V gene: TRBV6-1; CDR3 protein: CASSDYVEGDDYGYTF; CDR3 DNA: TGTGCCAGCAGTGATTATGTGGAGGGTGACGACTATGGCTACACCTTC
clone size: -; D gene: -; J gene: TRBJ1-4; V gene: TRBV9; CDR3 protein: CASSSGTWSDEKLFF; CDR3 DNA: TGTGCCAGCAGCTCCGGGACTTGGTCAGACGAAAAACTGTTTTTT
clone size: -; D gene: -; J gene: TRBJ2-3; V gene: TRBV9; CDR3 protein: CASSVLQGFPTDTQYF; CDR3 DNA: TGTGCCAGCAGCGTACTACAGGGATTCCCCACAGATACGCAGTATTTT
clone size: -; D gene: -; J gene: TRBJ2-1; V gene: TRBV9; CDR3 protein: CASSGRVSPYNEQFF; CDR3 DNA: TGTGCCAGCAGCGGCAGGGTTAGCCCCTACAATGAGCAGTTCTTC
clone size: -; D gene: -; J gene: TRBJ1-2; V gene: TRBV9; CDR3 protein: CASSQGAYGYTF; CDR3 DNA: TGTGCCAGCAGCCAGGGTGCCTATGGCTACACCTTC
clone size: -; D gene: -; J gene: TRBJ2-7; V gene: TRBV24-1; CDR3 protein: CASQGTLPLQGEQYF; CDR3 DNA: TGTGCCTCGCAGGGGACCCTACCACTACAAGGCGAGCAGTACTTC
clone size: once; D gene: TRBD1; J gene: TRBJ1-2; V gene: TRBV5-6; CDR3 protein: CASSLRQGASYGYTF; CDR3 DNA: TGTGCCAGCAGCCTGAGACAGGGGGCCAGCTATGGCTACACCTTC
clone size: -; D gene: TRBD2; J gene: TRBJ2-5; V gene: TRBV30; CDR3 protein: CAWSTLSGGQQETQYF; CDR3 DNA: TGTGCCTGGAGTACCCTCAGCGGGGGGCAACAAGAGACCCAGTACTTC
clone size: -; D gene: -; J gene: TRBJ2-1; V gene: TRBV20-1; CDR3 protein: CSASFTDEQFF; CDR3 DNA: TGCAGTGCTAGTTTTACGGATGAGCAGTTCTTC
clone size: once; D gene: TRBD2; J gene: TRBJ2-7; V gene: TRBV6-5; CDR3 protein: CASRTGLANEQYF; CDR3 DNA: TGTGCCAGCAGGACGGGACTAGCGAACGAGCAGTACTTC
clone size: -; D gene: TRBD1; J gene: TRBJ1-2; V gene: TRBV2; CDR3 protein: CASEFGQGSGYTF; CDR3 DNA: TGTGCCAGCGAGTTTGGACAGGGAAGCGGCTACACCTTC
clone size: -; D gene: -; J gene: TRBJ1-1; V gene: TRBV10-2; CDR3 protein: CASSESQIREQKNTEAFF; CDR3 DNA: TGCGCCAGCAGTGAGTCTCAAATACGAGAACAGAAGAACACTGAAGCTTTCTTT